This entry lists 20 T cell receptor beta chains sequenced from one sample in a study of shared clonotypes between healthy human individuals. Libraries were prepared by immunoSEQ multiplex PCR; TCRdb keeps only in-frame clonotypes and omits some of them. The data hold 1.4 million to 1.5 million clones, with roughly 96% observed a single time. The sequenced sample consisted of naive CD4+ T cells sorted from blood. The subset is: CD45RA+ positively selected. The receptor source for this set is a young man in good health.

The CDR3 coding sequence is TGCGCCAGCGTCCCCGGATGGGGAGCAAACACAGATACGCAGTATTTT. This encodes CASVPGWGANTDTQYF. The genes are TRBV5-1 and TRBJ2-3, with D possibly being TRBD2 (5 bases). V lost 7 bases to trimming and J lost 2 bases, with 20 bases between them. This CDR3 contains 16 residues. The V gene's germline CDR1 is SGHRS and CDR2 YFSETQ.

V is TRBV7-8 and J is TRBJ2-4; D call uncertain. Looked up from germline, CDR1 is SGHVS and CDR2 is FQNEAQ. The CDR3 sequence is 15 residues long. The V and J ends lost 2 bases and 0 bases respectively, with 8 bases between them. CDR3 coding DNA: TGTGCCAGCAGCTTATACCCGATAGCCAAAAACATTCAGTACTTC. Protein product: CASSLYPIAKNIQYF.

This clone was observed a handful of times. The CDR3 reads CASSYGQSMNTEAFF. CDR3 in DNA: TGTGCCAGCAGCTACGGACAGAGCATGAACACTGAAGCTTTCTTT. The rearrangement joins TRBV5-4 to TRBJ1-1; D might be TRBD1 (6 bases). The CDR3 is 15 amino acids. Deletions cut 3 bases from V and 0 bases from J, with 12 bases between. Per germline, CDR1 SGHNT and CDR2 YYREEE (reference sequence).

This clone was picked up one time. The chain joins TRBV7-9 to TRBJ2-2; possible D gene TRBD1, 5 bases. The germline V gene has CDR1 SEHNR and CDR2 FQNEAQ (reference sequence). Trimming stripped 0 bases from V and 7 bases from J, with 12 bases between. The CDR3 length is 15 residues. CDR3 amino acids: CASSLAAGKYGELFF. Here the CDR3 DNA reads TGTGCCAGCAGCTTAGCAGCAGGGAAGTACGGGGAGCTGTTTTTT.

The chain employs TRBV27 and TRBJ2-1; 10 bases match TRBD2. This CDR3 has 16 amino acids. Trimming at V came to 5 bases and at J to 8 bases, leaving 12 bases not matched to a gene. Per the germline V gene, CDR1 is MNHEY and CDR2 is SMNVEV (reference sequence). The CDR3 is CASSPYLAGAYYEQFF. In nucleotides, the CDR3 is TGTGCCAGCAGTCCTTACCTAGCGGGAGCTTACTATGAGCAGTTCTTC.

The V call is TRBV27, the J call TRBJ2-1; 8 bases are a match to TRBD2. Trimming cost V 6 bases and J 9 bases; bases outside gene matches: 13. The CDR3 extends over 15 amino acids. CDR1 is MNHEY and CDR2 is SMNVEV in the germline V gene (reference sequence). The CDR3 sequence: CASSLPGLGDSEQFF. CDR3 nucleotides: TGTGCCAGCAGCCTCCCGGGACTAGGCGACAGTGAGCAGTTCTTC.

The chain joins TRBV19 to TRBJ2-2, with a possible D match to TRBD2 (6 bases). The CDR3 extends over 16 amino acids. V lost 3 bases to trimming and J lost 4 bases, with 15 bases between them. CDR1 and CDR2 from the germline V gene are LNHDA and SQIVND (reference sequence). The CDR3: CASSIRSAGTTGELFF. The CDR3 DNA sequence: TGTGCCAGTAGTATCCGAAGTGCGGGAACCACCGGGGAGCTGTTTTTT.

V gene TRBV7-2 combines with J gene TRBJ2-3; a possible D gene is TRBD1 (6 bases). Trimming stripped 5 bases from V and 5 bases from J, with 17 bases between. The CDR3 is made up of 15 amino acids. Per the germline V gene, CDR1 is SGHTA and CDR2 is FQGNSA. The CDR3 DNA sequence: TGTGCCAGCAGCAGAGGGGTGGGGGCCCAAGATACGCAGTATTTT. The encoded protein is CASSRGVGAQDTQYF.

This chain connects TRBV11-2 to TRBJ2-5; maybe TRBD1 (6 bases). Trimming removed 4 bases at V and 7 bases at J, with 13 bases between. Germline V lookup: CDR1 SGHAT, CDR2 FQNNGV. The CDR3 has 13 amino acids. The CDR3 spells CASSSYREGTQYF. The CDR3 nucleotides read TGTGCCAGCAGCTCTTACAGGGAAGGGACCCAGTACTTC.

The rearrangement joins TRBV11-2 to TRBJ2-1; 12 positions match TRBD2. This CDR3 region has 15 residues. V gave up 6 bases and J gave up 8 bases; unmatched junction bases: 8. CDR1 and CDR2 (germline): SGHAT, FQNNGV. DNA of the CDR3: TGTGCCAGCAGACCTAGCGGGAGGGCCAGGTATGAGCAGTTCTTC. Its protein is CASRPSGRARYEQFF.

CDR3 in amino acids: CASSSSGYGRGYTQYF. The CDR3 DNA follows: TGTGCCAGCAGCTCGTCGGGCTACGGGAGGGGTTATACGCAGTATTTT. The chain couples TRBV5-6 to TRBJ2-3; 8 bases map to TRBD2. The V gene's germline CDR1 is SGHDT and CDR2 YYEEEE. Germline trimming cut 3 bases from V and 7 bases from J; bases unmatched to any gene: 13. There are 16 residues in the CDR3.

This chain connects TRBV16 to TRBJ1-5; the match to TRBD1 covers 8 bases. Germline trimming cut 4 bases from V and 7 bases from J; bases unmatched to any gene: 12. The CDR3 has 16 residues. Germline-derived CDR1 and CDR2 are KGHSY and FQNENV. CDR3: CASSPLGTGDYQPQHF. The DNA for the CDR3 is TGTGCCAGCAGCCCCCTGGGGACAGGCGACTACCAGCCCCAGCATTTT.

The chain recombines TRBV4-3 with TRBJ2-1; 8 nucleotides match TRBD2. After removal of 1 base from V and 0 bases from J, the junction contained 5 bases not matched to a gene. The CDR3 is made up of 17 amino acids. The V gene's germline CDR1 is LGHNA and CDR2 YSLEER. The CDR3 DNA reads as TGCGCCAGCAGCCAAGGGCCCGGGACTAGCTCCTACAATGAGCAGTTCTTC. Translated, it gives CASSQGPGTSSYNEQFF.

This clone came up once. This chain connects TRBV5-1 to TRBJ2-2, with TRBD2 matching over 9 bases. Losses at the gene ends were 4 bases for V and 3 bases for J; bases not matched to a gene: 4. Germline V CDR1 and CDR2: SGHRS, YFSETQ. The CDR3 has 15 residues. The CDR3 is CASSQRTSDTGELFF. DNA of the CDR3: TGCGCCAGCAGCCAGCGGACTAGCGACACCGGGGAGCTGTTTTTT.

This clone has only one observation. The chain recombines TRBV6-5 with TRBJ2-7; D tentatively reads TRBD1 or TRBD2 (6 bases each). The CDR3 loop spans 15 amino acids. With 5 bases removed from V and 3 bases from J, the gap between germline ends came to 17 bases. Per the germline V gene, CDR1 is MNHEY and CDR2 is SVGAGI. The CDR3 DNA follows: TGTGCCAGCAGTCCCGGCGCGGGACACTTCTACGAGCAGTACTTC. It is translated as CASSPGAGHFYEQYF.

V and J are TRBV10-3 and TRBJ1-5; D gene uncertain. CDR1 and CDR2 from the germline V gene are ENHRY and SYGVKD. The CDR3 consists of 13 residues. Trimming left V 4 bases short and J 3 bases short, with 7 bases between. The CDR3 DNA reads as TGTGCCATCAGTGCCGATCCCAATCAGCCCCAGCATTTT. Protein: CAISADPNQPQHF.

This clone was seen just once. V gene TRBV5-6 combines with J gene TRBJ2-1; D unresolved. Germline loops: CDR1 SGHDT, CDR2 YYEEEE. Trimming stripped 3 bases from V and 5 bases from J, with 18 bases between. CDR3 length: 16 amino acids. The chain's CDR3 is CASSYERGEINNEQFF. The CDR3 DNA is TGTGCCAGCAGCTATGAACGCGGTGAGATAAACAATGAGCAGTTCTTC.

The rearrangement uses TRBV7-7 and TRBJ2-2; 9 positions agree with TRBD2. V was clipped by 6 bases and J by 5 bases; unmatched bases: 10. Germline CDR1 reads SSHAT; CDR2 reads FNYEAQ (reference sequence). The CDR3 length is 16 residues. CDR3 sequence (DNA): TGTGCCAGCAGTCGAGGACTAGCGAGAACTACCGGGGAGCTGTTTTTT. It specifies CASSRGLARTTGELFF.

The chain has TRBV15 and TRBJ1-5; D perhaps matches TRBD1 (5 bases). Germline assignment: CDR1 LNHNV and CDR2 YYDKDF (reference sequence). V was cut by 0 bases and J by 1 base, with 22 bases left in between. CDR3 length: 20 residues. CDR3 region: CATSRDLRGKASASNQPQHF. In DNA form, the CDR3 reads TGTGCCACCAGCAGAGATCTCCGGGGCAAAGCCTCTGCCAGCAATCAGCCCCAGCATTTT.

J is TRBJ2-7 and V is TRBV5-5; 8 bases are a match to TRBD2. Germline CDR1 is SGHKS and CDR2 is YYEKEE (reference sequence). The CDR3 spans 12 residues. Trimming removed 4 bases from V and 9 bases from J; junction bases left unmatched: 6. The CDR3 bases are TGTGCCAGCAGCATGGGACTAGATACGCAGTACTTC. Translated: CASSMGLDTQYF. The variable domain in full, completed from reference TRBV5-5 and TRBJ2-7, reads DAGVTQSPTHLIKTRGQQVTLRCSPISGHKSVSWYQQVLGQGPQFIFQYYEKEERGRGNFPDRFSARQFPNYSSELNVNALLLGDSALYLCASSMGLDTQYFGPGTRLTVT.